One and the same sample provided the 21 T cell receptor beta chains below, sequenced in a study of blood T cell repertoires in COVID-19. The method was immunoSEQ multiplex PCR; TCRdb's version includes in-frame clones alone and lacks a portion of them. Of 300,000 to 450,000 clones in the sample, around 92% are singletons; the top ten hold around 3%. Sample: peripheral blood. These TCRs come from a woman aged 25 to 39 with COVID-19, enrolled during active disease.

The chain joins TRBV6-2 or TRBV6-3 to TRBJ2-5, with 8 bases identical to TRBD1. The V gene's germline CDR1 is MNHEY and CDR2 SVGEGT. The CDR3 runs to 14 residues. V lost 2 bases and J lost 5; bases outside the gene matches: 4. DNA for the CDR3: TGTGCCAGCAGTTACGGACAGGGAGGCGAGACCCAGTACTTC. It is translated as CASSYGQGGETQYF.

This chain links TRBV6-2 or TRBV6-3 with TRBJ1-6, with 8 bases lining up with TRBD1. Germline-derived CDR1 and CDR2 are MNHEY and SVGEGT. This CDR3 comprises 14 residues. With V trimmed by 5 bases and J by 8 bases, 5 bases remained unmatched. CDR3 loop: CASSRQGIDSPLHF. CDR3 sequence (DNA): TGTGCCAGCAGTCGACAGGGGATAGATTCACCCCTCCACTTT.

The chain combines TRBV19 with TRBJ1-1; the match to TRBD1 covers 9 bases. The CDR3 consists of 13 residues. The junction had 6 bases not matched to a gene; V was cut back by 5 bases and J by 8 bases. Germline V gene lookup returns CDR1 LNHDA and CDR2 SQIVND (reference sequence). CDR3 in DNA: TGTGCCAGTAGTTTGGACAGGGGCAGGGAAGCTTTCTTT. Translating it yields CASSLDRGREAFF.

The V gene is TRBV10-3, the J gene TRBJ2-2; 8 bases are a match to TRBD2. The V and J ends lost 4 bases and 1 base, in that order; junction bases with no gene match: 8. This CDR3 is 17 amino acids long. CDR1 is ENHRY and CDR2 is SYGVKD in the germline V gene. CDR3 bases: TGTGCCATCAGTGGACTAGCGCGACCTAGGAACACCGGGGAGCTGTTTTTT. The encoded protein is CAISGLARPRNTGELFF.

The chain couples TRBV11-3 to TRBJ2-3; 9 bases fit TRBD2. The germline gives CDR1 SGHNT, CDR2 YENEEA. The CDR3 runs to 14 residues. The ends lost 5 bases at V and 6 bases at J; junction bases unmatched: 6. The CDR3 loop is CASSPAGGIDTQYF. Here the CDR3 DNA reads TGTGCCAGCAGCCCGGCGGGGGGGATTGATACGCAGTATTTT.

The chain couples TRBV19 to TRBJ1-5, with D possibly matching TRBD1 (5 bases). The V end was cut by 3 bases, the J end by 6 bases, with 9 bases between. Germline loops: CDR1 LNHDA, CDR2 SQIVND (reference sequence). The CDR3 loop spans 13 amino acids. In nucleotides, the CDR3 is TGTGCCAGTAGTATGCAGGGTAGTCAGCCCCAGCATTTT. Its translation is CASSMQGSQPQHF.

The V call is TRBV28, the J call TRBJ2-7, with D unresolved. The germline V and J ends were trimmed by 7 bases and 4 bases, with 8 bases remaining between them. The CDR3 length is 11 residues. From germline, CDR1 is MDHEN and CDR2 SYDVKM. CDR3 coding DNA: TGTGCCAGCACCCACAGTTACGAGCAGTACTTC. Amino acid sequence: CASTHSYEQYF.

V is TRBV11-2 and J is TRBJ2-1; 8 bases are shared with TRBD1. Trimming at V came to 6 bases and at J to 1 base, leaving 8 bases not matched to a gene. The CDR3 is 16 amino acids. The germline CDR1 and CDR2 sequences are SGHAT and FQNNGV. CDR3 sequence: CASRSITGGSYNEQFF. CDR3 DNA: TGTGCCAGCAGATCGATAACAGGGGGGTCCTACAATGAGCAGTTCTTC.

V usage is TRBV28 and J usage is TRBJ1-2; D unresolved. The germline V gene encodes CDR1 MDHEN and CDR2 SYDVKM. The CDR3 covers 15 residues. V lost 5 bases and J lost 3, with 16 bases in between. In nucleotides, the CDR3 is TGTGCCAGCAGTCCGGGTGGAGAAATGTACTATGGCTACACCTTC. Its protein product is CASSPGGEMYYGYTF.

V and J are TRBV28 and TRBJ1-6, with 9 bases fitting TRBD1. J gave up 10 bases and V 5 bases, and 12 bases lay outside the gene matches. This CDR3 spans 16 amino acids. Germline CDR1 reads MDHEN; CDR2 reads SYDVKM. CDR3 protein: CASSPSGQGLSSPLHF. The CDR3 bases are TGTGCCAGCAGTCCATCGGGACAGGGATTAAGCTCACCCCTCCACTTT.

The genes are TRBV27 and TRBJ2-1, with 10 bases fitting TRBD2. V lost 2 bases and J lost 5; bases outside the gene matches: 9. The CDR3 runs to 17 residues. CDR1 is MNHEY, CDR2 SMNVEV, per germline (reference sequence). The CDR3, as DNA: TGTGCCAGCAGTTTAAAAGCGGGAGGGACACGGAACAATGAGCAGTTCTTC. Translation: CASSLKAGGTRNNEQFF.

This clone was found many times. The chain carries TRBV10-1 and TRBJ1-6, with 8 nucleotides matching TRBD1. Germline CDR1 reads WNHNN; CDR2 reads SYGVQD (reference sequence). After removal of 2 bases from V and 13 bases from J, the junction contained 4 bases not matched to a gene. The CDR3 runs to 13 residues. DNA of the CDR3: TGCGCCAGCAGTGAGACAGGGGGGTCCCCCCTCCACTTT. As protein: CASSETGGSPLHF.

V and J are TRBV3-1 (or the pseudogene TRBV3-2) and TRBJ1-2; 8 bases match TRBD1. Germline lookup yields CDR1 LGHDT and CDR2 YNNKEL (reference sequence). The CDR3 sequence is 14 residues long. V shed 4 bases and J 4 bases; nucleotides not matched to a gene: 5. The CDR3 sequence: CASSPDRGIYGYTF. The CDR3 region has the DNA TGTGCCAGCAGCCCCGACAGGGGAATCTATGGCTACACCTTC.

This clone appeared once. One junction end disagrees with the germline gene, perhaps due to a read error. The chain has TRBV10-3 and TRBJ2-3; D is possibly TRBD2 (6 bases). This CDR3 is 13 amino acids long. Germline V gives CDR1 ENHRY, CDR2 SYGVKD. The CDR3 is CSTSRGYSDTQYF. The CDR3 DNA follows: TGCTCCACGAGTCGGGGGTATTCAGATACGCAGTATTTT.

The gene calls are TRBV2 and TRBJ2-5; 14 bases match TRBD2. The germline V gene encodes CDR1 SNHLY and CDR2 FYNNEI. J gave up 5 bases and V 6 bases, and 11 bases lay outside the gene matches. The CDR3 extends over 17 amino acids. The CDR3 loop is CASRPGTSGRLYETQYF. The DNA for the CDR3 is TGTGCCAGCAGGCCCGGGACTAGCGGGAGACTGTATGAGACCCAGTACTTC.

The CDR3 here is CASSQTTRGGTDTQYF. In DNA form, the CDR3 reads TGTGCCAGCAGCCAAACCACTAGGGGGGGGACAGATACGCAGTATTTT. The chain links TRBV4-2 to TRBJ2-3; weak D call: TRBD2 (7 bases). CDR1 and CDR2 (germline): LGHNA, YNFKEQ. The CDR3 length is 16 residues. V was cut by 2 bases and J by 3 bases, with 15 bases left in between.

This chain uses TRBV19 with TRBJ1-2; no firm D call. With 8 bases removed from V and 0 bases from J, the gap between germline ends came to 13 bases. This CDR3 has 14 residues. Germline CDR1 LNHDA, CDR2 SQIVND (reference sequence). CDR3 coding DNA: TGTGCCAGTCTATGGGCGGACTCTAACTATGGCTACACCTTC. It is translated as CASLWADSNYGYTF.

This chain connects TRBV7-9 to TRBJ1-6; D might be TRBD1 (5 bases). The CDR3 runs 15 residues. Germline assignment: CDR1 SEHNR and CDR2 FQNEAQ (reference sequence). The V end lost 1 base, the J end lost 5 bases, and 9 bases lay between the germline ends. CDR3 nucleotide sequence: TGTGCCAGCAGCTTAGGCAGGGCAGATAATTCACCCCTCCACTTT. It translates to CASSLGRADNSPLHF.

The V call is TRBV7-2, the J call TRBJ2-2, with D possibly TRBD1 on 5 matching bases. The CDR3 has 15 amino acids. The V gene lost 1 base and the J gene lost 7 bases, with 13 bases spanning the gap. The germline V gene encodes CDR1 SGHTA and CDR2 FQGNSA. CDR3 sequence reads: CASSLGQIKDGELFF. The CDR3 bases are TGTGCCAGCAGCTTAGGACAGATAAAGGACGGGGAGCTGTTTTTT.

V gene TRBV6-5 combines with J gene TRBJ2-3; 10 positions agree with TRBD2. V lost 3 bases and J lost 1; bases outside the gene matches: 4. CDR1 MNHEY and CDR2 SVGAGI come from the germline V gene. The CDR3 runs to 16 residues. The CDR3 reads CASSYSGTSGTDTQYF. DNA for the CDR3: TGTGCCAGCAGTTATTCAGGGACTAGCGGCACAGATACGCAGTATTTT.

This clone was seen a few times. The V call is TRBV11-1, the J call TRBJ2-7, with 13 bases lining up with TRBD2. Trimming cost V 5 bases and J 6 bases; bases outside gene matches: 4. Germline V gene data show CDR1 as SGHAT and CDR2 as FQDESV (reference sequence). The CDR3 covers 14 residues. CDR3 sequence: CASSPGLAGVEQYF. Here the CDR3 DNA reads TGTGCCAGCAGCCCCGGACTAGCGGGGGTCGAGCAGTACTTC.